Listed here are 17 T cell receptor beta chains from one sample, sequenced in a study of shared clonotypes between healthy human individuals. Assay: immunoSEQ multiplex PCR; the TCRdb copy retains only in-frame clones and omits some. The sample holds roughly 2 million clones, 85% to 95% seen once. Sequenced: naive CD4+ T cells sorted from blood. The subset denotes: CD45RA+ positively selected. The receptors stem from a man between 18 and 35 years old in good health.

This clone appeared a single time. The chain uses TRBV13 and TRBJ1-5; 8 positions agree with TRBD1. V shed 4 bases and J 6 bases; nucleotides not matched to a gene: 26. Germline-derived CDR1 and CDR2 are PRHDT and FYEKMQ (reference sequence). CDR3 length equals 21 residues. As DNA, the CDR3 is TGTGCCAGCAGCTGCACGATGAAGAACAAGGGTGGGACAGGTCTTTTTCAGCCCCAGCATTTT. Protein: CASSCTMKNKGGTGLFQPQHF.

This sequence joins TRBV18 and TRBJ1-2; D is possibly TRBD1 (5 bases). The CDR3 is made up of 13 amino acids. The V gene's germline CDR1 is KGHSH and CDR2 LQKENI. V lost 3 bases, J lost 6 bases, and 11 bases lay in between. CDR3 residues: CASSPGGADGYTF. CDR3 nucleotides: TGTGCCAGCTCACCGGGAGGGGCGGATGGCTACACCTTC.

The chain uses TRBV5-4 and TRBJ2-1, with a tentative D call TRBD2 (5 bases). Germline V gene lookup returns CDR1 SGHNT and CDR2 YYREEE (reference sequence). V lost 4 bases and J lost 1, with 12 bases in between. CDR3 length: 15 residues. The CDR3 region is CASSPPGRSYNEQFF. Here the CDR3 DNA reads TGTGCCAGCAGCCCCCCGGGGAGATCCTACAATGAGCAGTTCTTC.

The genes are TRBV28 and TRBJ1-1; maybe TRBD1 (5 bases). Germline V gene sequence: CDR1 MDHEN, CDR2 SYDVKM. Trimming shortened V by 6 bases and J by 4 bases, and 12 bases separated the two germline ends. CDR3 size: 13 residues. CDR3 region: CASRFREATEAFF. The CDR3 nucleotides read TGTGCCAGCAGATTCAGGGAGGCCACTGAAGCTTTCTTT.

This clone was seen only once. In DNA, the CDR3 is TGTGCCAGCAGCTTAGGTCTGGGTAATAGCGGGACCCAGTACTTC. Its translation is CASSLGLGNSGTQYF. The chain is built from TRBV7-9 and TRBJ2-5; D possibly corresponds to TRBD2 (6 bases). V was shortened by 1 base and J by 7 bases, with 16 bases between the two germline ends. The CDR3 sequence is 15 residues long. Germline loops: CDR1 SEHNR, CDR2 FQNEAQ (reference sequence).

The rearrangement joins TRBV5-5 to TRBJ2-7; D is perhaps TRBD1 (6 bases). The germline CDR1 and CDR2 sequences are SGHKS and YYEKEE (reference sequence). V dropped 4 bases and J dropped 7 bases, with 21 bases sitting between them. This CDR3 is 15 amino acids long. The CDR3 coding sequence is TGTGCCAGCAGCGTTACGGACAGCTCCTCGGGTGAGCAGTACTTC. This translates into CASSVTDSSSGEQYF.

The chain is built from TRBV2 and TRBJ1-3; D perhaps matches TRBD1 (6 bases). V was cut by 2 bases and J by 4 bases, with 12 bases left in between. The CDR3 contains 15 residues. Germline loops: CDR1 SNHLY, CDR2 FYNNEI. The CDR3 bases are TGTGCCAGCAGTGAACAACAGGGCGGCGGAAACACCATATATTTT. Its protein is CASSEQQGGGNTIYF.

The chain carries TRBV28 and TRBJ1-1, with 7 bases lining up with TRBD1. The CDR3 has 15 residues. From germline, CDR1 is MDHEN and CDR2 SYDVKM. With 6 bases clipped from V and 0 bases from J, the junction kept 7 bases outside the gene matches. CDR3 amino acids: CASRGQGGMNTEAFF. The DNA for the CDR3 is TGTGCCAGCAGAGGGCAGGGGGGCATGAACACTGAAGCTTTCTTT.

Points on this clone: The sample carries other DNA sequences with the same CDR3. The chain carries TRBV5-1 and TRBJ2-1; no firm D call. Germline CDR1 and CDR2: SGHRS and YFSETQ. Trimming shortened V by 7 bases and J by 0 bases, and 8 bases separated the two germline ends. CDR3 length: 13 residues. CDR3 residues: CASSFGSYNEQFF. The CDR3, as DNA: TGCGCCAGCTCCTTTGGCTCCTACAATGAGCAGTTCTTC.

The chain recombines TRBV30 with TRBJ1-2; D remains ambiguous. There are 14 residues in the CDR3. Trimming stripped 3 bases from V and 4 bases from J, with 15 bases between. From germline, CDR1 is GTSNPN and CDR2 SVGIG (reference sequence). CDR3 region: CAWSSGIGSYGYTF. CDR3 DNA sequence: TGTGCCTGGAGCTCAGGTATAGGGTCCTATGGCTACACCTTC.

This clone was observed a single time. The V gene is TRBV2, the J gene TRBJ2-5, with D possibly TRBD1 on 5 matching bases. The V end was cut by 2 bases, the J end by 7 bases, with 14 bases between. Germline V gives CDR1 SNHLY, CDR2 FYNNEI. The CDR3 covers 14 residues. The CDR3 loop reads CASSERQGGATQYF. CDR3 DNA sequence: TGTGCCAGCAGTGAACGGCAGGGCGGCGCGACCCAGTACTTC.

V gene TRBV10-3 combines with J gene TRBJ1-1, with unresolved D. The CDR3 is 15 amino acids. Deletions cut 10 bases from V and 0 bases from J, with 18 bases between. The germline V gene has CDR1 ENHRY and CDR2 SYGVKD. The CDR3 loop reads CATQKRTAMNTEAFF. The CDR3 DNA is TGTGCCACCCAAAAGAGAACGGCGATGAACACTGAAGCTTTCTTT.

CDR3 coding DNA: TGTGCCAGCAGCTCGTCAGACCTCCAAGAGACCCAGTACTTC. Its protein is CASSSSDLQETQYF. The chain carries TRBV7-9 and TRBJ2-5; D unclear. The germline V gene has CDR1 SEHNR and CDR2 FQNEAQ (reference sequence). With 4 bases removed from V and 1 base from J, the gap between germline ends came to 10 bases. CDR3 length: 14 amino acids. Full variable domain (rest looked up from reference TRBV7-9 and TRBJ2-5): DTGVSQNPRHKITKRGQNVTFRCDPISEHNRLYWYRQTLGQGPEFLTYFQNEAQLEKSRLLSDRFSAERPKGSFSTLEIQRTEQGDSAMYLCASSSSDLQETQYFGPGTRLLVL.

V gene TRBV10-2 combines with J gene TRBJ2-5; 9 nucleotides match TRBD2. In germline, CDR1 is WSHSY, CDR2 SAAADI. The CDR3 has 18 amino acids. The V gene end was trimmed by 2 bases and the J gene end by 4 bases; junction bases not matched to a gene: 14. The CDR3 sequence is CASSERLGSGSPRETQYF. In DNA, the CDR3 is TGCGCCAGCAGTGAGCGCTTGGGTAGCGGGAGCCCACGAGAGACCCAGTACTTC.

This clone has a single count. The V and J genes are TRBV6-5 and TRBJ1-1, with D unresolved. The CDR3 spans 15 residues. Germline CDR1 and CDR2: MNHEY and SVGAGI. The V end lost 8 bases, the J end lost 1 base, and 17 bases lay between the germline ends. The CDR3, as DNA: TGTGCCAGCCAGAATCTGGCGAGGCGGAACACTGAAGCTTTCTTT. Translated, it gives CASQNLARRNTEAFF.

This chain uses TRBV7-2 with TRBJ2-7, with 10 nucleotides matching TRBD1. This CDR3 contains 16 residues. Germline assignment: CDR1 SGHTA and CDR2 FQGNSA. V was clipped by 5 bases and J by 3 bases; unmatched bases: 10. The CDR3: CASSRPPGTGDYEQYF. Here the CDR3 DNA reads TGTGCCAGCAGCCGGCCCCCCGGGACAGGGGACTACGAGCAGTACTTC.

CDR3 region: CASSHDQGKGTEAFF. CDR3 DNA sequence: TGCGCCAGCAGCCACGACCAGGGAAAGGGCACTGAAGCTTTCTTT. V and J are TRBV4-3 and TRBJ1-1; weak D call: TRBD1 (5 bases). V lost 3 bases and J lost 4, with 15 bases in between. The CDR3 loop spans 15 amino acids. Germline V gives CDR1 LGHNA, CDR2 YSLEER.